Shown below are 18 T cell receptor beta chains from a single sample sequenced in a study of blood T cell repertoires in COVID-19. Libraries were prepared by immunoSEQ multiplex PCR; TCRdb keeps only in-frame clonotypes and omits some of them. The table lists around 74,000 clones, around nine tenths of them singletons, with about 15% in the top ten. Sequenced sample: peripheral blood. These receptors were collected from a woman older than 75 with active or convalescent COVID-19.

The chain employs TRBV29-1 and TRBJ2-7, with a possible D match to TRBD1 (6 bases). V lost 6 bases and J lost 2, with 8 bases in between. This CDR3 comprises 11 residues. Per the germline V gene, CDR1 is SQVTM and CDR2 is ANQGSEA. The CDR3 DNA reads TGCAGCGTGGCAGGGGCCTACGAGCAGTACTTC. Its protein is CSVAGAYEQYF.

The rearrangement joins TRBV11-2 to TRBJ2-1; tentative D call: TRBD1 (5 bases). The CDR3 runs to 15 residues. Germline-derived CDR1 and CDR2 are SGHAT and FQNNGV. V was clipped by 4 bases and J by 9 bases, with 19 bases between them. CDR3 sequence (DNA): TGTGCCAGCAGCTCCCTAGTCGGCGTAGGGGCTGAGCAGTTCTTC. Amino acid sequence: CASSSLVGVGAEQFF.

The genes are TRBV5-6 and TRBJ1-1; no definite D call. CDR1 SGHDT and CDR2 YYEEEE come from the germline V gene. Trimming stripped 2 bases from V and 5 bases from J, with 4 bases between. This CDR3 is built from 11 residues. The CDR3 nucleotides are TGTGCCAGCAGCTTCTCGACTGAAGCTTTCTTT. The encoded protein is CASSFSTEAFF.

The chain couples TRBV19 to TRBJ2-7, with D perhaps matching TRBD1 (7 bases). The CDR3 sequence is 13 residues long. CDR1 is LNHDA, CDR2 SQIVND, per germline (reference sequence). Deletions cut 7 bases from V and 3 bases from J, with 13 bases between. CDR3 nucleotide sequence: TGTGCCAGTATTGGCCAGGGGGGCTACGAGCAGTACTTC. Residues: CASIGQGGYEQYF.

The chain couples TRBV4-2 to TRBJ2-5; 10 positions match TRBD2. The CDR3 loop spans 17 amino acids. Germline V gene data show CDR1 as LGHNA and CDR2 as YNFKEQ. V shed 0 bases and J 0 bases; nucleotides not matched to a gene: 4. The CDR3: CASSQDLAGAYQETQYF. In nucleotides, the CDR3 is TGTGCCAGCAGCCAAGACCTAGCGGGAGCGTACCAAGAGACCCAGTACTTC.

The genes are TRBV5-1 and TRBJ1-6; 10 nucleotides line up with TRBD1. V shed 2 bases, J shed 5 bases, and the junction held 4 bases outside the gene matches. CDR3 length equals 16 residues. CDR1 and CDR2 (germline): SGHRS, YFSETQ. This chain's CDR3 is CASSFTGTGDNSPLHF. The CDR3 nucleotides read TGCGCCAGCAGCTTCACCGGGACAGGGGATAATTCACCCCTCCACTTT.

V is TRBV3-1 (or the pseudogene TRBV3-2) and J is TRBJ1-6; D possibly corresponds to TRBD1 (5 bases). This CDR3 has 14 amino acids. The V gene's germline CDR1 is LGHDT and CDR2 YNNKEL (reference sequence). Between the trimmed V and J ends, which lost 1 base and 7 bases, there was a span of 8 bases. The CDR3: CASSQVSGNSPLHF. The CDR3 nucleotides read TGTGCCAGCAGCCAAGTGTCAGGGAATTCACCCCTCCACTTT.

The J gene is TRBJ2-5, the V gene TRBV3-1 (or the pseudogene TRBV3-2); tentatively, D is TRBD1 (5 bases). The CDR3 totals 13 residues. V was clipped by 0 bases and J by 7 bases, with 9 bases between them. Germline V CDR1 and CDR2: LGHDT, YNNKEL (reference sequence). The CDR3 DNA is TGTGCCAGCAGCCAAGACAGGGTTGGGACCCAGTACTTC. Amino acids: CASSQDRVGTQYF.

This rearrangement joins TRBV27 to TRBJ2-6; D call uncertain. CDR3 size: 15 residues. V lost 6 bases and J 0 bases, leaving 9 bases between the germline ends. Germline CDR1 and CDR2: MNHEY and SMNVEV (reference sequence). The CDR3 nucleotides read TGTGCCAGCAGCAACCTACTCTCTGGGGCCAACGTCCTGACTTTC. Its translation is CASSNLLSGANVLTF.

The chain combines TRBV6-5 with TRBJ2-7; D is perhaps TRBD2 (6 bases). The CDR3 consists of 12 residues. Germline assignment: CDR1 MNHEY and CDR2 SVGAGI. The ends were cut back, 8 bases at V and 2 bases at J, with 10 bases in the middle. CDR3 DNA: TGTGCCAGCTGGGGGGACGCCTACGAGCAGTACTTC. Its translation: CASWGDAYEQYF.

The chain joins TRBV12-5 to TRBJ2-7, with 9 bases that match TRBD1. Trimming removed 0 bases from V and 3 bases from J; junction bases left unmatched: 6. Germline V gives CDR1 LGHNT, CDR2 FRNRAP. CDR3 length: 16 residues. The CDR3: CASGLVLGGQGYEQYF. The CDR3 DNA reads TGTGCTAGTGGTTTGGTACTAGGGGGACAGGGCTACGAGCAGTACTTC.

The J gene is TRBJ2-7, the V gene TRBV29-1; perhaps TRBD1 as D (6 bases). Germline V gene sequence: CDR1 SQVTM, CDR2 ANQGSEA. The V end lost 0 bases, the J end lost 3 bases, and 9 bases lay between the germline ends. CDR3 length equals 13 residues. The CDR3 sequence: CSVEDRGGYEQYF. The CDR3, as DNA: TGCAGCGTTGAAGACCGAGGGGGCTACGAGCAGTACTTC.

There are a few counts of this clone. V is TRBV4-1 and J is TRBJ2-5; a weak D match, TRBD1 (6 bases). V lost 0 bases and J 5 bases, leaving 16 bases between the germline ends. There are 16 residues in the CDR3. Germline CDR1 is MGHRA and CDR2 is YSYEKL. The CDR3 reads CASSQEGARLMETQYF. The CDR3 bases are TGCGCCAGCAGCCAAGAGGGGGCCCGTCTGATGGAGACCCAGTACTTC.

The chain has TRBV18 and TRBJ2-5; 10 nucleotides agree with TRBD1. The CDR3 runs 16 residues. The V gene end was trimmed by 2 bases and the J gene end by 0 bases; junction bases not matched to a gene: 3. The germline gives CDR1 KGHSH, CDR2 LQKENI. The CDR3: CASSPSGQGYQETQYF. CDR3 coding DNA: TGTGCCAGCTCACCATCGGGACAGGGGTACCAAGAGACCCAGTACTTC.

V is TRBV19 and J is TRBJ2-7, with D maybe TRBD1 (5 bases). The CDR3 is 15 amino acids. Germline assignment: CDR1 LNHDA and CDR2 SQIVND (reference sequence). Trimming cost V 3 bases and J 0 bases, with 12 bases left between them. The chain's CDR3 is CASSMGPGSSYEQYF. The CDR3 nucleotides are TGTGCCAGTAGTATGGGCCCAGGGTCCTCCTACGAGCAGTACTTC.

The rearrangement joins TRBV4-3 to TRBJ2-7; D might be TRBD1 (7 bases). This CDR3 contains 14 residues. V was shortened by 4 bases and J by 3 bases, with 13 bases between the two germline ends. Germline lookup yields CDR1 LGHNA and CDR2 YSLEER. CDR3 coding DNA: TGCGCCAGCAGCCCCTGGCAGGGGGGCTACGAGCAGTACTTC. Translation gives CASSPWQGGYEQYF.

V is TRBV2 and J is TRBJ1-5; 7 bases are shared with TRBD1. This CDR3 region has 15 residues. Germline lookup yields CDR1 SNHLY and CDR2 FYNNEI. The V gene end was trimmed by 3 bases and the J gene end by 2 bases; junction bases not matched to a gene: 4. The DNA for the CDR3 is TGTGCCAGCAGTGACGGAACAGGGGGCAATCAGCCCCAGCATTTT. Translated, it gives CASSDGTGGNQPQHF.

J is TRBJ1-4 and V is TRBV2; no reliable D call. V gave up 7 bases and J gave up 0 bases, with 12 bases separating them. The germline gives CDR1 SNHLY, CDR2 FYNNEI. The CDR3 has 15 amino acids. The CDR3 loop reads CASTGGRATNEKLFF. The CDR3, as DNA: TGTGCCAGCACAGGAGGGCGGGCAACTAATGAAAAACTGTTTTTT.